A selection of T cell receptor beta chains follows, all from one sample in a study of blood T cell repertoires in COVID-19. The repertoire was sequenced with immunoSEQ multiplex PCR; TCRdb's copy has only in-frame clones and lacks some. The top ten hold over 0.7% of the sample, which has over 450,000 clones, 75% to 90% seen once. Input material: peripheral blood. Receptors originate from a young man with COVID-19, enrolled during active disease. Both conserved end residues are part of each CDR3. Fields, in order: V gene, J gene, clone size, D gene, CDR3 DNA, CDR3 protein. A D gene is named only where the DNA matches it firmly. A clone size is listed for some rows: how often the clone was seen (once, few, many), or a class if it is expanded.

V: TRBV6-5
J: TRBJ1-6
size: .
D: .
DNA: TGTGCCAGCAGTTACTCGATAAAGGGGAATAATTCACCCCTCCACTTT
CDR3: CASSYSIKGNNSPLHF

V: TRBV3-1/TRBV3-2
J: TRBJ1-2
size: .
D: .
DNA: TGTGCCAGCAGCCAAGGTGCTGGTCAGTACTATGGCTACACCTTC
CDR3: CASSQGAGQYYGYTF

V: TRBV2
J: TRBJ2-1
size: .
D: TRBD1
DNA: TGTGCCAGCAGCCTGACAGGGAGCTATGAGCAGTTCTTC
CDR3: CASSLTGSYEQFF

V: TRBV5-1
J: TRBJ2-1
size: .
D: .
DNA: TGCGCCAGCAGCTTGGTACCCGGGAGAGAGCCCAATGAGCAGTTCTTC
CDR3: CASSLVPGREPNEQFF

V: TRBV6-5
J: TRBJ1-2
size: .
D: TRBD1
DNA: TGTGCCAGCAGCGGGACAGCTAACTATGGCTACACCTTC
CDR3: CASSGTANYGYTF

V: TRBV6-5
J: TRBJ1-5
size: .
D: TRBD1
DNA: TGTGCCAGCAGAAAGGACAGGGGGCGTGGTGAGCCCCAGCATTTT
CDR3: CASRKDRGRGEPQHF

V: TRBV5-6
J: TRBJ2-2
size: .
D: TRBD2
DNA: TGTGCCAGCAGCTTCCGGACTAGCGGGACCGGGGAGCTGTTTTTT
CDR3: CASSFRTSGTGELFF

V: TRBV30
J: TRBJ2-1
size: .
D: .
DNA: TGTGCCTGGGGTAGCCTCCGCAATGAGCAGTTCTTC
CDR3: CAWGSLRNEQFF

V: TRBV29-1
J: TRBJ2-5
size: .
D: .
DNA: TGCAGCGGCAAAGAATCGGCCAGGGAAAAGGGGGAGACCCAGTACTTC
CDR3: CSGKESAREKGETQYF

V: TRBV18
J: TRBJ1-1
size: .
D: .
DNA: TGTGCCAGCTCAATCGGGGGGAACACTGAAGCTTTCTTT
CDR3: CASSIGGNTEAFF

V: TRBV5-4
J: TRBJ2-7
size: .
D: .
DNA: TGTGCCAGCAGCTTGCCCGGAGCCGAGCAGTACTTC
CDR3: CASSLPGAEQYF

V: TRBV16
J: TRBJ2-3
size: once
D: .
DNA: TGTGCCAGCAGCCAAGGCAGGGAAGATACGCAGTATTTT
CDR3: CASSQGREDTQYF

V: TRBV12-3/TRBV12-4
J: TRBJ1-2
size: .
D: .
DNA: TGTGCCAGCAGCCACGGGACATCCTATGGCTACACCTTC
CDR3: CASSHGTSYGYTF

V: TRBV27
J: TRBJ1-5
size: .
D: TRBD1
DNA: TGTGCCAGCAGTGGACAGGGAGTCGGGCGGAATCAGCCCCAGCATTTT
CDR3: CASSGQGVGRNQPQHF

V: TRBV3-1/TRBV3-2
J: TRBJ1-1
size: .
D: .
DNA: TGTGCCAGCAGCCAGTTCGGGAGGACGCGGATGAACACTGAAGCTTTCTTT
CDR3: CASSQFGRTRMNTEAFF

V: TRBV29-1
J: TRBJ2-7
size: .
D: .
DNA: TGCAGCGTTGAAGTCGACAGGAACTCCTACGAGCAGTACTTC
CDR3: CSVEVDRNSYEQYF

V: TRBV12-3/TRBV12-4
J: TRBJ2-7
size: .
D: .
DNA: TGTGCCAGCAGTTCGGACACCCACGAGCAGTACTTC
CDR3: CASSSDTHEQYF

V: TRBV10-1
J: TRBJ2-7
size: once
D: TRBD1
DNA: TGCGCCAGCAGTCAGGGGGCCTACGAGCAGTACTTC
CDR3: CASSQGAYEQYF

V: TRBV3-1/TRBV3-2
J: TRBJ2-2
size: .
D: .
DNA: TGTGCCAGCAGCCAAGCCCAGCTAGCCCCCGCCGGGGAGCTGTTTTTT
CDR3: CASSQAQLAPAGELFF

V: TRBV20-1
J: TRBJ1-2
size: .
D: .
DNA: TGCAGTGCGACTGGAAATTATGGCTACACCTTC
CDR3: CSATGNYGYTF

V: TRBV4-2
J: TRBJ1-2
size: .
D: .
DNA: TGTGCCAGCAGCCCTCCGGGCAGGGAGGTTTTTGGCTACACCTTC
CDR3: CASSPPGREVFGYTF

V: TRBV18
J: TRBJ2-7
size: .
D: TRBD1
DNA: TGTGCCAGCTCACCCCCGGGACAGGGTCTCTACGAGCAGTACTTC
CDR3: CASSPPGQGLYEQYF

V: TRBV7-9
J: TRBJ2-1
size: .
D: TRBD2
DNA: TGTGCCAGCAGCAGGGAGGGCGGGATTTGGTATGAGCAGTTCTTC
CDR3: CASSREGGIWYEQFF

V: TRBV24-1
J: TRBJ2-7
size: .
D: TRBD1
DNA: TGTGCCACCAGTGATCGCCACGGGACAGGCCCTAGCTCCTACGAGCAGTACTTC
CDR3: CATSDRHGTGPSSYEQYF

V: TRBV4-1
J: TRBJ2-7
size: .
D: TRBD1
DNA: TGCGCCAGCAGCCTCGGGACAGGTCTCTACGAGCAGTACTTC
CDR3: CASSLGTGLYEQYF

V: TRBV6-4
J: TRBJ2-7
size: .
D: TRBD2
DNA: TGTGCCAGCAGTGAGGCTAGCGGGAGTCTAGAGCAGTACTTC
CDR3: CASSEASGSLEQYF

V: TRBV2
J: TRBJ2-7
size: .
D: .
DNA: TGTGCCAGCAGCCCGGACGGGAGCTACGAGCAGTACTTC
CDR3: CASSPDGSYEQYF

V: TRBV12-3/TRBV12-4
J: TRBJ1-1
size: .
D: .
DNA: TGTGCCAGCAGTTTAAGGGGCACTGAAGCTTTCTTT
CDR3: CASSLRGTEAFF

V: TRBV6-2/TRBV6-3
J: TRBJ1-5
size: .
D: TRBD1
DNA: TGTGCCAGCAGTCCAGGGGACAGGGGATCACAGCCCCAGCATTTT
CDR3: CASSPGDRGSQPQHF

V: TRBV28
J: TRBJ1-4
size: .
D: TRBD1
DNA: TGTGCCAGCAGTCTATACCGGGACAGGGTGGATGAAAAACTGTTTTTT
CDR3: CASSLYRDRVDEKLFF

V: TRBV4-1
J: TRBJ2-1
size: many
D: .
DNA: TGCGCCAGCAGCCAACTTCCCCCCAGGGTCGCCTACAATGAGCAGTTCTTC
CDR3: CASSQLPPRVAYNEQFF

V: TRBV5-4
J: TRBJ2-1
size: few
D: .
DNA: TGTGCCAGCAGCCCCCAGAATGGTTACAATGAGCAGTTCTTC
CDR3: CASSPQNGYNEQFF

V: TRBV10-3
J: TRBJ2-3
size: .
D: .
DNA: TGTGCCATCAGTGAGTCTTTATCCACAGATACGCAGTATTTT
CDR3: CAISESLSTDTQYF

V: TRBV5-1
J: TRBJ2-5
size: .
D: .
DNA: TGCGCCAGCAGCTTGGAGTCAGGCGGGAAGACCCAGTACTTC
CDR3: CASSLESGGKTQYF

V: TRBV7-8
J: TRBJ1-5
size: .
D: .
DNA: TGTGCCAGCAGCTTCGACGGGGGGGATCAGCCCCAGCATTTT
CDR3: CASSFDGGDQPQHF

V: TRBV27
J: TRBJ1-4
size: .
D: TRBD1
DNA: TGTGCCAGCAGTTCCGACAGGGGGCTGAGGGAAAAACTGTTTTTT
CDR3: CASSSDRGLREKLFF

V: TRBV12-5
J: TRBJ2-1
size: .
D: TRBD2
DNA: TGTGCTAGTGGCGTAGCGGGAGGGCCATATGAGCAGTTCTTC
CDR3: CASGVAGGPYEQFF

V: TRBV6-1
J: TRBJ1-4
size: .
D: .
DNA: TGTGCCAGCAGTGAAGGACAGAGAAATGAAAAACTGTTTTTT
CDR3: CASSEGQRNEKLFF

V: TRBV24-1
J: TRBJ2-1
size: .
D: TRBD2
DNA: TGTGCCACCAGTGATTCTAGCGGGAGCAGCTCCTACAATGAGCAGTTCTTC
CDR3: CATSDSSGSSSYNEQFF

V: TRBV18
J: TRBJ2-3
size: few
D: TRBD2
DNA: TGTGCCAGCTCCCCACAGAGTAGCGGGGGGGTTCAAGATACGCAGTATTTT
CDR3: CASSPQSSGGVQDTQYF

V: TRBV24-1
J: TRBJ2-1
size: .
D: .
DNA: TGTGCCACCAGTGATCGGACTTTGTACAATGAGCAGTTCTTC
CDR3: CATSDRTLYNEQFF

V: TRBV6-1
J: TRBJ2-5
size: .
D: .
DNA: TGTGCCAGCAGTGAATTTCCAGACCAAGAGACCCAGTACTTC
CDR3: CASSEFPDQETQYF

V: TRBV12-3/TRBV12-4
J: TRBJ1-2
size: .
D: .
DNA: TGTGCCAGCAGCCCCCAGGGTGGCTATGGCTACACCTTC
CDR3: CASSPQGGYGYTF

V: TRBV24-1
J: TRBJ2-1
size: .
D: TRBD1
DNA: TGTGCCACCAGGAAGACAGGGTCTGACAATGAGCAGTTCTTC
CDR3: CATRKTGSDNEQFF

V: TRBV11-2
J: TRBJ2-1
size: .
D: .
DNA: TGTGCCAGCAGCTTAGATAGGGCAGGGGCCCCCTACAATGAGCAGTTCTTC
CDR3: CASSLDRAGAPYNEQFF

V: TRBV9
J: TRBJ2-7
size: once
D: TRBD1
DNA: TGTGCCAGCAGCGCACAGGGGTCTGAATCCTACGAGCAGTACTTC
CDR3: CASSAQGSESYEQYF

V: TRBV5-1
J: TRBJ2-7
size: .
D: TRBD1
DNA: TGCGCCAGCAGCCTCTCTCCGGGACAGGGGTCCTACGAGCAGTACTTC
CDR3: CASSLSPGQGSYEQYF

V: TRBV5-1
J: TRBJ1-2
size: .
D: TRBD1
DNA: TGCGCCAGTAGGGACAGCAGCTCGGAGGGCTACACCTTC
CDR3: CASRDSSSEGYTF

V: TRBV25-1
J: TRBJ2-2
size: .
D: .
DNA: TGTGCCAGCAGTGAATGGAAACGGGGGTCCGGGGAGCTGTTTTTT
CDR3: CASSEWKRGSGELFF